The entry that follows covers one TCR beta chain sequence. Its antigen is unknown. V was pared by 4 bases and J by 3 bases, with 17 bases between. CDR1 is SGHRS and CDR2 is YFSETQ in the germline V gene. The CDR3 length is 15 residues. Generated by immunoSEQ multiplex PCR, the TCRdb table keeps only in-frame clones and is missing some. The sample records some 40,000 clones, about 86% being singletons. The data were obtained in a study of lymphopenia after photon versus proton radiotherapy. Study observations and caveats: Oligoclonal CD8+ Temra expansion after nadir drove photon patients' diversity drop. Only patients who died were analyzed for survival; proton advantage is unproven.

The V gene is TRBV5-1, the J gene TRBJ2-7, with D possibly TRBD1 on 7 matching bases. The sequencing here drew on peripheral blood, taken from a patient treated with proton-based radiotherapy. The sequence was obtained from a woman in her 70s with pancreatic cancer. Some clones in this sample may be carry-over from other donors' samples. The DNA for the CDR3 is TGCGCCAGCAGCCCGGACTACAGGGGTAGCTACGAGCAGTACTTC. Translation: CASSPDYRGSYEQYF.